These T cell receptor beta chains were read from a single sample in a study of OX40 agonist ivuxolimab in advanced cancers. Libraries were prepared by immunoSEQ multiplex PCR; TCRdb keeps only in-frame clonotypes and omits some of them. The sample gives about 62,000 clones, approximately 90% of which show up once; about 12% is in the top ten. Here the sequenced sample was CD4+ or CD8+ T cells sorted from blood, taken in a trial of the OX40 agonist ivuxolimab. The origin of the receptors is an adult with an advanced solid tumor such as melanoma, head and neck, liver or kidney cancer. Each CDR3 is given with its conserved first and last residue. D genes are given only for firm matches. Expanded clones are given a class, and other clones once, few, many or no size at all.

V,D,J,length,size,CDR3,DNA
TRBV6-6,-,TRBJ1-2,14,once,CASTTTPTNYGYTF,TGTGCCAGCACCACAACCCCGACTAACTATGGCTACACCTTC
TRBV6-1,-,TRBJ2-2,13,-,CASSEGRTGELFF,TGTGCCAGCAGTGAAGGGCGGACCGGGGAGCTGTTTTTT
TRBV2,-,TRBJ2-3,15,once,CASSEGRVGTDTQYF,TGTGCCAGCAGTGAAGGGCGGGTTGGCACAGATACGCAGTATTTT
TRBV9,-,TRBJ1-5,14,-,CASSVGGGNQPQHF,TGTGCCAGCAGCGTAGGGGGAGGCAATCAGCCCCAGCATTTT
TRBV4-3,-,TRBJ2-7,13,-,CASSQDAGAEQYF,TGCGCCAGCAGCCAAGATGCAGGGGCCGAGCAGTACTTC
TRBV27,TRBD1,TRBJ1-2,14,-,CASSSTGGRNGYTF,TGTGCCAGCAGCTCAACAGGGGGCAGGAATGGCTACACCTTC
TRBV4-1,-,TRBJ2-1,15,once,CASSQKGMGNNEQFF,TGCGCCAGCAGCCAAAAGGGAATGGGCAACAATGAGCAGTTCTTC
TRBV10-2,-,TRBJ1-4,12,-,CASSDYDEKLFF,TGCGCCAGCAGTGACTACGATGAAAAACTGTTTTTT
TRBV7-8,-,TRBJ2-7,14,-,CASSSGHRSYEQYF,TGTGCCAGCAGCTCGGGACACAGATCCTACGAGCAGTACTTC
TRBV9,TRBD2,TRBJ2-1,17,-,CASSARGLAGAYNEQFF,TGTGCCAGCAGCGCCCGGGGACTAGCGGGGGCGTACAATGAGCAGTTCTTC
TRBV6-5,-,TRBJ2-7,15,-,CASRLRQALFYEQYF,TGTGCCAGCAGACTAAGACAGGCCCTCTTCTACGAGCAGTACTTC
TRBV27,-,TRBJ2-7,15,-,CASSLGPEGIYEQYF,TGTGCCAGCAGTTTGGGACCGGAGGGGATCTACGAGCAGTACTTC
TRBV7-9,TRBD1,TRBJ2-7,17,-,CASSLPPGTATSYEQYF,TGTGCCAGCAGCTTACCACCAGGGACAGCTACCTCCTACGAGCAGTACTTC
TRBV19,-,TRBJ2-5,19,-,CASTQNPGRSGPSEGTQYF,TGTGCCAGTACCCAAAACCCAGGGAGGTCGGGACCCTCCGAGGGGACCCAGTACTTC
TRBV27,TRBD2,TRBJ2-1,16,-,CATIYRSGRTGNEQFF,TGTGCCACCATATACCGCAGCGGGAGAACAGGGAATGAGCAGTTCTTC
TRBV11-2,TRBD2,TRBJ2-2,16,-,CASSFLGTRPTGELFF,TGTGCCAGCAGCTTTCTCGGGACTAGGCCCACCGGGGAGCTGTTTTTT
TRBV29-1,-,TRBJ2-5,13,-,CSVAPHRVETQYF,TGCAGCGTTGCCCCCCACCGGGTGGAGACCCAGTACTTC
TRBV13,-,TRBJ2-7,13,once,CASSERGVHEQYF,TGTGCCAGCAGCGAACGCGGGGTCCACGAGCAGTACTTC
TRBV25-1,-,TRBJ1-3,14,-,CASSDWGQGNTIYF,TGTGCCAGCAGTGATTGGGGGCAAGGAAACACCATATATTTT
TRBV27,TRBD1,TRBJ1-1,14,-,CATRDRGLNTEAFF,TGTGCCACCCGGGACAGGGGGCTTAACACTGAAGCTTTCTTT
TRBV5-4,-,TRBJ1-4,13,-,CASSRLEGEKLFF,TGTGCCAGCAGCCGACTCGAGGGTGAAAAACTGTTTTTT
TRBV10-2,-,TRBJ2-7,13,-,CASSAGSSYEQYF,TGCGCCAGCAGTGCCGGGAGCTCCTACGAGCAGTACTTC
TRBV28,-,TRBJ2-3,17,-,CASSDLEAKPSTDTQYF,TGTGCCAGCAGCGACCTGGAGGCAAAGCCTAGCACAGATACGCAGTATTTT
TRBV6-1,TRBD1,TRBJ1-1,15,-,CASSGGDRGRTEAFF,TGTGCCAGCAGTGGCGGCGACAGGGGGCGAACTGAAGCTTTCTTT
TRBV4-1,TRBD2,TRBJ2-7,16,-,CASSQPLAGGPYEQYF,TGCGCCAGCAGCCAGCCCCTAGCGGGAGGGCCCTACGAGCAGTACTTC
TRBV4-1,TRBD2,TRBJ2-5,14,-,CASSQDPGGETQYF,TGCGCCAGCAGCCAAGATCCGGGGGGAGAGACCCAGTACTTC
TRBV19,-,TRBJ1-1,16,-,CASSTGVFGMNTEAFF,TGTGCCAGTAGTACGGGAGTCTTTGGGATGAACACTGAAGCTTTCTTT
TRBV7-9,-,TRBJ1-4,16,-,CASSPGRSGDREKLFF,TGTGCCAGCAGCCCCGGAAGGTCAGGTGACCGTGAAAAACTGTTTTTT
TRBV10-1,TRBD2,TRBJ2-1,13,-,CASSLAGVGEQFF,TGCGCCAGCAGTCTAGCGGGAGTTGGTGAGCAGTTCTTC
TRBV27,TRBD2,TRBJ2-3,16,-,CASSSGTSGTQDTQYF,TGTGCCAGCAGTTCCGGGACTAGCGGGACACAAGATACGCAGTATTTT
TRBV7-2,-,TRBJ2-2,13,-,CASSLGDAWELFF,TGTGCCAGCAGCCTGGGGGACGCCTGGGAGCTGTTTTTT
TRBV27,-,TRBJ2-3,13,-,CASSISSTDTQYF,TGTGCCAGCAGTATCTCTAGCACAGATACGCAGTATTTT
TRBV10-3,TRBD2,TRBJ2-7,14,once,CAISAAGGAYEQYF,TGTGCCATCAGTGCGGCGGGAGGGGCCTACGAGCAGTACTTC
TRBV7-8,-,TRBJ2-1,15,-,CASSPPRLGNNEQFF,TGTGCCAGCAGCCCTCCTCGACTAGGGAACAATGAGCAGTTCTTC
TRBV4-1,-,TRBJ2-1,14,-,CASSQGLGANEQFF,TGCGCCAGCAGCCAAGGACTAGGGGCCAATGAGCAGTTCTTC
TRBV7-8,TRBD2,TRBJ2-7,16,-,CASSPAAGGPSYEQYF,TGTGCCAGCAGCCCCGCAGCGGGAGGGCCTTCCTACGAGCAGTACTTC
TRBV7-6,TRBD1,TRBJ2-7,16,-,CASSLETPGQSYEQYF,TGTGCCAGCAGCTTAGAGACGCCGGGACAGAGCTACGAGCAGTACTTC
TRBV27,TRBD1,TRBJ2-7,14,-,CASSFGQGSYEQYF,TGTGCCAGCAGTTTCGGACAGGGATCGTACGAGCAGTACTTC
TRBV6-1,TRBD1,TRBJ1-4,15,few,CASSHGTGTGEKLFF,TGTGCCAGCAGTCACGGGACAGGGACGGGAGAAAAACTGTTTTTT
TRBV29-1,-,TRBJ1-2,13,-,CSVVPGDNYGYTF,TGCAGCGTTGTCCCAGGGGACAACTATGGCTACACCTTC
TRBV7-2,TRBD1,TRBJ2-1,13,-,CASSETGAREQFF,TGTGCCAGCAGCGAGACAGGGGCCCGGGAGCAGTTCTTC
TRBV4-2,-,TRBJ1-3,11,-,CASSPGLTIYF,TGTGCCAGCAGCCCCGGACTTACCATATATTTT
TRBV27,-,TRBJ1-1,13,-,CASSIVLGTEAFF,TGTGCCAGCAGTATAGTACTGGGCACTGAAGCTTTCTTT
TRBV6-5,-,TRBJ1-3,14,-,CASSFEGSGNTIYF,TGTGCCAGCAGTTTCGAGGGATCTGGAAACACCATATATTTT
TRBV9,TRBD1,TRBJ1-2,16,once,CASSAGGLVANYGYTF,TGTGCCAGCAGCGCAGGGGGGTTGGTCGCTAACTATGGCTACACCTTC
TRBV5-4,TRBD2,TRBJ2-2,19,-,CASSSDTLAGGIAVGELFF,TGTGCCAGCAGCTCGGACACTCTAGCGGGAGGGATAGCTGTCGGGGAGCTGTTTTTT
TRBV7-9,-,TRBJ1-1,16,-,CASSYLGASSNTEAFF,TGTGCCAGCAGCTATCTAGGGGCTAGTTCGAACACTGAAGCTTTCTTT
TRBV5-5,-,TRBJ2-7,11,-,CASSLGGEQYF,TGTGCCAGCAGCTTAGGGGGTGAGCAGTACTTC
TRBV19,-,TRBJ2-1,15,-,CASSMVASSYNEQFF,TGTGCCAGTAGTATGGTAGCCAGCTCCTACAATGAGCAGTTCTTC
TRBV2,-,TRBJ2-7,11,-,CASLQGYKQYF,TGTGCCAGCCTACAGGGCTACAAGCAGTACTTC